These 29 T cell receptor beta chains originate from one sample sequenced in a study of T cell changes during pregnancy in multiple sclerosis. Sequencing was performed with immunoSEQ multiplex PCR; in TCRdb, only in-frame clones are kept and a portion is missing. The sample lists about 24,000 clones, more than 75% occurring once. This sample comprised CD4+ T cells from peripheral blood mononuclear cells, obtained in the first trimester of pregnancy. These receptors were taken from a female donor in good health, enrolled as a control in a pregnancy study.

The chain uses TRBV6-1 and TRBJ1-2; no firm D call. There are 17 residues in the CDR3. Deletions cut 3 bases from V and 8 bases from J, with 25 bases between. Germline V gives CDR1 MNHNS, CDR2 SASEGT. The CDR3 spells CASSEGSGVGAVGGYTF. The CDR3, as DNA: TGTGCCAGCAGTGAGGGGTCGGGAGTCGGAGCGGTCGGGGGCTACACCTTC.

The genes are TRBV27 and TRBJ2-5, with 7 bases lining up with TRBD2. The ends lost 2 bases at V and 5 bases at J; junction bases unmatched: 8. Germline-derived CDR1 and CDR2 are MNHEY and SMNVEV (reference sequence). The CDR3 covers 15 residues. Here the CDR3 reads CASSLARLAGETQYF. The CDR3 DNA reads TGTGCCAGCAGTTTAGCCCGACTAGCAGGGGAGACCCAGTACTTC.

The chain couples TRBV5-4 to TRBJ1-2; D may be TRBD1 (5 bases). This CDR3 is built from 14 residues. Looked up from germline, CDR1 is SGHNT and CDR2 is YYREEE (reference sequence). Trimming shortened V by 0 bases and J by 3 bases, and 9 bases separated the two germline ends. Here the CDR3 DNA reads TGTGCCAGCAGCTTGGCCGGGGGGGACTATGGCTACACCTTC. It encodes CASSLAGGDYGYTF.

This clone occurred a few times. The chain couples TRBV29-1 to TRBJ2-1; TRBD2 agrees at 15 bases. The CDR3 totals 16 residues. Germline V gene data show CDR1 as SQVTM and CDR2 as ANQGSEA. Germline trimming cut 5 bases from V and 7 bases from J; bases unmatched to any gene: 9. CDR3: CSVNAGTSGRMNEQFF. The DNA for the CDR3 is TGCAGCGTTAACGCCGGGACTAGCGGGAGGATGAATGAGCAGTTCTTC.

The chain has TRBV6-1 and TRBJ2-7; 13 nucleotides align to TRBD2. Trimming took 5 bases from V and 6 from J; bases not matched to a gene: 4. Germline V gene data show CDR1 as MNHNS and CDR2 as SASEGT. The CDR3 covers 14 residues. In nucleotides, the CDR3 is TGTGCCAGCAGTACTAGCGGGGGGGTGGGCGAGCAGTACTTC. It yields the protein CASSTSGGVGEQYF.

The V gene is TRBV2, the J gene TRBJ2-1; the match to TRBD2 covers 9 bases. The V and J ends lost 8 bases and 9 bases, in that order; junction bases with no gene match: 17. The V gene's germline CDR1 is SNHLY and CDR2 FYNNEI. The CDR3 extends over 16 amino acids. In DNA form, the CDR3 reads TGTGCCAGCGAGACTTCAGCGGGGGGCCCGGGCATTGAGCAGTTCTTC. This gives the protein CASETSAGGPGIEQFF.

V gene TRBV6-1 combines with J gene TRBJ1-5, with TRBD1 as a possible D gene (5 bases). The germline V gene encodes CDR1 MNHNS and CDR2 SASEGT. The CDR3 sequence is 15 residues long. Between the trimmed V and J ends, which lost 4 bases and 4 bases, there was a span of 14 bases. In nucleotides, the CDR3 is TGTGCCAGCAGTGTTGACAGCACTCCTAATCAGCCCCAGCATTTT. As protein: CASSVDSTPNQPQHF.

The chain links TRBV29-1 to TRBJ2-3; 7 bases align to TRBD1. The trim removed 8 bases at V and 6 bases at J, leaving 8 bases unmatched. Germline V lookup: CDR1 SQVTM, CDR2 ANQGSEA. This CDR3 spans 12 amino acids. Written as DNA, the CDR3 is TGCAGCTCTAGACAGGGTGCCGATACGCAGTATTTT. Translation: CSSRQGADTQYF.

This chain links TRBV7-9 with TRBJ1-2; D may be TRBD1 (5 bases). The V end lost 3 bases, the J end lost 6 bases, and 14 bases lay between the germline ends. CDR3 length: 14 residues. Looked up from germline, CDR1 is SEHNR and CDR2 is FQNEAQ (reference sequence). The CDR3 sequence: CASSFSRELDGYTF. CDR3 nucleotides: TGTGCCAGCAGCTTTTCCAGGGAATTGGATGGCTACACCTTC.

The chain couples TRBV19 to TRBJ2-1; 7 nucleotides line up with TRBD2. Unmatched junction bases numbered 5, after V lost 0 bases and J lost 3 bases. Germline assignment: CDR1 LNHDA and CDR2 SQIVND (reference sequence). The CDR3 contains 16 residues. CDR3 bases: TGTGCCAGTAGTATAGAGGGGGGGAGCGGCTACAATGAGCAGTTCTTC. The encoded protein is CASSIEGGSGYNEQFF.

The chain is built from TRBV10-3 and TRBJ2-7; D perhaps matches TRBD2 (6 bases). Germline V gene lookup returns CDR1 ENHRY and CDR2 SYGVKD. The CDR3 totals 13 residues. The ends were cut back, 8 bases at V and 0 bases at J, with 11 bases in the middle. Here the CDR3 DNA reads TGTGCCATCGAGGGAGGCGGCTCCTACGAGCAGTACTTC. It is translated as CAIEGGGSYEQYF.

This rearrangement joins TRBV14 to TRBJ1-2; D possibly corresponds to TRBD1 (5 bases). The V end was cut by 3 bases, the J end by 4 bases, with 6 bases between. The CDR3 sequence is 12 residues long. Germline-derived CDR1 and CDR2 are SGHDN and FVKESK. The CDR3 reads CASSQTVYGYTF. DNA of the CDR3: TGTGCCAGCAGCCAGACAGTCTATGGCTACACCTTC.

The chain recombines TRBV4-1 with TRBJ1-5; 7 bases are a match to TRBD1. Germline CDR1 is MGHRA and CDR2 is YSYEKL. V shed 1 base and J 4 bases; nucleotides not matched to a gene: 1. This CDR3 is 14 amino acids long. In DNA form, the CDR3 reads TGCGCCAGCAGCCAAGGACAGGGTAATCAGCCCCAGCATTTT. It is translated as CASSQGQGNQPQHF.

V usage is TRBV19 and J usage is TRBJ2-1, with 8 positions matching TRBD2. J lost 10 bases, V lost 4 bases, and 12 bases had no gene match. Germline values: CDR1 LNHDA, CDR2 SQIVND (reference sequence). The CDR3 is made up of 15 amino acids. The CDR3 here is CASSTSGSAQGEQFF. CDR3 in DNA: TGTGCCAGTAGTACCAGCGGGAGTGCTCAAGGAGAGCAGTTCTTC.

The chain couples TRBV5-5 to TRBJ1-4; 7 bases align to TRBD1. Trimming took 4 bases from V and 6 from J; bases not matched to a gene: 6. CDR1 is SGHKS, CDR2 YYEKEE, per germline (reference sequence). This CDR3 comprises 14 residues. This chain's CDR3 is CASSPGQNHEKLFF. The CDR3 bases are TGTGCCAGCAGCCCGGGACAGAACCATGAAAAACTGTTTTTT.

CDR3 in DNA: TGTGCCTGGAGTGACCTACCAATTTCGCTCCACTTT. Its protein is CAWSDLPISLHF. The gene calls are TRBV30 and TRBJ1-6; D is undetermined. Trimming left V 1 base short and J 16 bases short, with 14 bases between. This CDR3 has 12 amino acids. Germline CDR1 GTSNPN, CDR2 SVGIG (reference sequence).

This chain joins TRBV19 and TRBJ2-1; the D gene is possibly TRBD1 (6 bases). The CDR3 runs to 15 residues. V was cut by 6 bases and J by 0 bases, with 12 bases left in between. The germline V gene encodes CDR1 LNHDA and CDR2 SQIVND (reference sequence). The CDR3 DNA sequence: TGTGCCAGTAGAGCAGACAGGAGCTCCTACAATGAGCAGTTCTTC. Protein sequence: CASRADRSSYNEQFF.

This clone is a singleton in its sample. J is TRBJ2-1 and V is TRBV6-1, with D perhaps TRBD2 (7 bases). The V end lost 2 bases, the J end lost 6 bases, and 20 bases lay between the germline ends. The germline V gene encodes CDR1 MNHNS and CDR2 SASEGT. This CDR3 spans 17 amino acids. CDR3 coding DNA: TGTGCCAGCAGTGAATGGGGCGGGCTAGCGGACAGCAATGAGCAGTTCTTC. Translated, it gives CASSEWGGLADSNEQFF.

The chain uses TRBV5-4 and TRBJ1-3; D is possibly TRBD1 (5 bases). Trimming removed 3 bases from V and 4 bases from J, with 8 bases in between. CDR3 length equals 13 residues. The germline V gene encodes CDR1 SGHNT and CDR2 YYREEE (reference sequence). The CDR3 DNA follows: TGTGCCAGCAGCTGGGCAGGGGGAAACACCATATATTTT. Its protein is CASSWAGGNTIYF.

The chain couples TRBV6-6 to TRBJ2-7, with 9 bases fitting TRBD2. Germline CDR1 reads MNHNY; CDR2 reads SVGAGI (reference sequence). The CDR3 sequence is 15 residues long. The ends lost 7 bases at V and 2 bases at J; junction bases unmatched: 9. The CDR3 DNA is TGTGCCAGCAACGAACGGGAGCGGGAGGCCTACGAGCAGTACTTC. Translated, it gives CASNEREREAYEQYF.

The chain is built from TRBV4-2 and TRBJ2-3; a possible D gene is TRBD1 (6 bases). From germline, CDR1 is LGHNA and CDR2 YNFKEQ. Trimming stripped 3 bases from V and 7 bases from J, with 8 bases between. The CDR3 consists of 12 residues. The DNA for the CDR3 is TGTGCCAGCAGCCAGGACAGTTATACGCAGTATTTT. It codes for CASSQDSYTQYF.

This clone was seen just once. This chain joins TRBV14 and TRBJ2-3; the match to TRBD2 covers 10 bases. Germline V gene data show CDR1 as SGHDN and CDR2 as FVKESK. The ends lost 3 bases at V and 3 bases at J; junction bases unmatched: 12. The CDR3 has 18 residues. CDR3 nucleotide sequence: TGTGCCAGCAGCCATATCATTACAGCGGGAGGGCCTACAGATACGCAGTATTTT. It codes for CASSHIITAGGPTDTQYF.

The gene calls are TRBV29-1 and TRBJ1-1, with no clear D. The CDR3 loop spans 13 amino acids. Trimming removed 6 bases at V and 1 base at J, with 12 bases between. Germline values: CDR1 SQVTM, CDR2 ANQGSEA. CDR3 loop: CSVTILANTEAFF. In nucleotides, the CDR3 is TGCAGCGTCACTATTCTTGCGAACACTGAAGCTTTCTTT.

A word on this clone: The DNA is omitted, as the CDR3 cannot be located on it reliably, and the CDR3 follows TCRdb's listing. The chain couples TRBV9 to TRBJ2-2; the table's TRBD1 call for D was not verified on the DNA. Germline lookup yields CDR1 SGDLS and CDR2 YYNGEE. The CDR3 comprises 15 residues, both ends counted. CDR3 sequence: CASSVGGRRAGELFF.

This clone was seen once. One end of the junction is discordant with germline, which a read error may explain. Here the CDR3 reads CASSAVGTDFYRYTF. CDR3 nucleotide sequence: TGTGCCAGCAGTGCGGTCGGGACAGATTTCTATCGCTACACCTTC. V and J are TRBV6-1 and TRBJ1-2, with TRBD1 identical over 7 bases. The CDR3 has 15 residues. The germline gives CDR1 MNHNS, CDR2 SASEGT.

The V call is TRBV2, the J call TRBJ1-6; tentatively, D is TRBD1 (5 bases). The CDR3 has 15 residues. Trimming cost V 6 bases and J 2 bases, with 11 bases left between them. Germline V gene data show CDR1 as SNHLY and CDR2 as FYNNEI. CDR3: CASSAGSTYNSPLHF. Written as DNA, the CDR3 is TGTGCCAGCAGCGCAGGGTCTACCTATAATTCACCCCTCCACTTT.

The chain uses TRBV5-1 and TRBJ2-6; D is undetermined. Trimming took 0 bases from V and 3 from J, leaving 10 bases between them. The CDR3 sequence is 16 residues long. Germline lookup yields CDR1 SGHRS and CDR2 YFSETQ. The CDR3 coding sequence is TGCGCCAGCAGCTTGGCCGGTGTCGGTGGGGCCAACGTCCTGACTTTC. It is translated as CASSLAGVGGANVLTF.

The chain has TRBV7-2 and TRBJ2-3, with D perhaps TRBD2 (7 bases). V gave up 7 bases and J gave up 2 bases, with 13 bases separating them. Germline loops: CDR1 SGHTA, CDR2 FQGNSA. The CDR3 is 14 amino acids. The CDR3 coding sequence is TGTGCCAGCACCAGAGGGGGGGCCACAGATACGCAGTATTTT. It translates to CASTRGGATDTQYF.

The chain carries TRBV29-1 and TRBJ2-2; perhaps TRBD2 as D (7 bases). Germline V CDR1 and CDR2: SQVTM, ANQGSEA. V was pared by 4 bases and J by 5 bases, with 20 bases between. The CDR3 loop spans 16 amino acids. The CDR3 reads CSVGGRGARWTGELFF. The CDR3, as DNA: TGCAGCGTTGGGGGGAGGGGGGCGAGGTGGACCGGGGAGCTGTTTTTT.